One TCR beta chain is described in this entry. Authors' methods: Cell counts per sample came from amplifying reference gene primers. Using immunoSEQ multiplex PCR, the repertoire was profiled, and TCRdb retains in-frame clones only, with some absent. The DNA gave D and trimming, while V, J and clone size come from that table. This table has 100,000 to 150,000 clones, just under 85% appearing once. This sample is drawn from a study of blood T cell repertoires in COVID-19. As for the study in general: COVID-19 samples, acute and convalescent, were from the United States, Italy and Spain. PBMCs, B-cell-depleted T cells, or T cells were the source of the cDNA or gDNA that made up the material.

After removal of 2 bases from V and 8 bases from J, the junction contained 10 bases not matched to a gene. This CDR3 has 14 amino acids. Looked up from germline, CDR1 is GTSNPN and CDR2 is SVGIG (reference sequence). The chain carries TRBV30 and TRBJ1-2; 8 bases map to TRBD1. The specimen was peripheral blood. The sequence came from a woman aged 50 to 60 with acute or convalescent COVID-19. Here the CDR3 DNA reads TGTGCCTGGAGTTACCAGGGGGCCGGTGTAGGCTACACCTTC. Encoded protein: CAWSYQGAGVGYTF.